Listed below are T cell receptor beta chains from one sample, sequenced in a study of shared clonotypes between healthy human individuals. Only in-frame clones appear in the TCRdb table, and some are missing; sequencing was by immunoSEQ multiplex PCR. Seen here are about 2.1 million clones, approximately 94% observed once, and the top ten hold more than 1.5%. The specimen sequenced was naive CD8+ T cells from PBMCs. Receptors originate from a man between 18 and 29 years old in good health. Some clones in this sample may be carry-over from other donors' samples. CDR3s include the opening cysteine and the closing phenylalanine or tryptophan. D genes are given only for firm matches. Not every row has a clone size; where given, it reads once, few, many or a size class.

V	size	J	D	DNA	CDR3
TRBV7-9	once	TRBJ2-1	.	TGTGCCAGCAGCTCCGAATACAGCAATGAGCAGTTCTTC	CASSSEYSNEQFF
TRBV10-1	.	TRBJ2-7	TRBD1	TGCGCCGGGATTTGGGACAGAAACTACGAGCAGTACTTC	CAGIWDRNYEQYF
TRBV25-1	.	TRBJ2-1	.	TGTGCCAGCAGTGATAGGAGCCCGACCTCCTACAATGAGCAGTTCTTC	CASSDRSPTSYNEQFF
TRBV6-5	.	TRBJ1-2	TRBD1	TGTGCCAGCAGTCCGGACAGGCCGAACTATGGCTACACCTTC	CASSPDRPNYGYTF
TRBV30	.	TRBJ2-7	.	TGTGCCTGGACGATCGGCAGGGGATACGAGCAGTACTTC	CAWTIGRGYEQYF
TRBV9	few	TRBJ1-1	.	TGTGCCAGCAGCGTGGGGGAGAGGAACACTGAAGCTTTCTTT	CASSVGERNTEAFF
TRBV19	.	TRBJ2-1	.	TGTGCCAGTAGTATATCAGAAGAGTCCTACAATGAGCAGTTCTTC	CASSISEESYNEQFF
TRBV11-2	once	TRBJ1-4	.	TGTGCCAGCAGCTCGGGACTAGCCACAACTAATGAAAAACTGTTTTTT	CASSSGLATTNEKLFF
TRBV27	.	TRBJ2-7	TRBD2	TGTGCCAGCAATATTGGGGGACTAGCCCTCGACGAGCAGTACTTC	CASNIGGLALDEQYF
TRBV19	.	TRBJ2-6	.	TGTGCCAGTAGTCCGGGGGCCAACGTCCTGACTTTC	CASSPGANVLTF
TRBV7-9	.	TRBJ1-2	.	TGTGCCAGCAGCTTAGCGTATGCGGGGGCGGATGGCTACACCTTC	CASSLAYAGADGYTF
TRBV9	.	TRBJ1-1	.	TGTGCCAGCAGCACCCGGGGGGAGGGAAGGGCTTTCTTT	CASSTRGEGRAFF
TRBV27	.	TRBJ1-2	.	TGTGCCAGCAGTTTATCCGCTAACTATGGCTACACCTTC	CASSLSANYGYTF
TRBV5-5	.	TRBJ2-2	.	TGTGCCAGCAGCCGATTCGGGACATCCACCGGGGAGCTGTTTTTT	CASSRFGTSTGELFF
TRBV7-6	.	TRBJ2-2	.	TGTGCCAGCAGCTTAGCCGGGAGCCGCCCCGAGTGGGGGGCCGGGGAGCTGTTTTTT	CASSLAGSRPEWGAGELFF
TRBV7-9	once	TRBJ1-2	.	TGTGCCAGCAGCTTAGTAGGGACTCCGGATGGCTACACCTTC	CASSLVGTPDGYTF
TRBV6-6	.	TRBJ1-2	.	TGTGCCAGCAGTTACTCCCCCGAACACTATGGCTACACCTTC	CASSYSPEHYGYTF
TRBV4-1	.	TRBJ2-2	.	TGCGCCAGCAGCCCCCAGGGAAAGGACGGGGAGCTGTTTTTT	CASSPQGKDGELFF
TRBV7-9	.	TRBJ2-7	.	TGTGCCAGCAGCTCCGAAGAGAGGTCCTACGAGCAGTACTTC	CASSSEERSYEQYF
TRBV30	.	TRBJ2-1	.	TGTGCCTGGAGTCCCCACGCCTGGAATGAGCAGTTCTTC	CAWSPHAWNEQFF
TRBV9	.	TRBJ1-4	.	TGTGCCAGCAGCGTAGGGGCCCGCAATGAAAAACTGTTTTTT	CASSVGARNEKLFF
TRBV7-7	.	TRBJ2-7	TRBD1	TGTGCCAGCAGCTTGGGGCCGGGGACAGCTTACGAGCAGTACTTC	CASSLGPGTAYEQYF
TRBV7-2	.	TRBJ2-1	.	TGTGCCAGCAGCCCCCGCGGGCATGAGCAGTTCTTC	CASSPRGHEQFF
TRBV7-3	.	TRBJ2-1	.	TGTGCCAGCAGCTTAACGATGGGGGCGGGCAATGAGCAGTTCTTC	CASSLTMGAGNEQFF
TRBV4-1	.	TRBJ2-7	TRBD2	TGCGCCAGCAGCCCGACCCTTCGGGGGGGGTACGAGCAGTACTTC	CASSPTLRGGYEQYF
TRBV4-1	.	TRBJ2-3	TRBD2	TGCGCCAGCAGCCAAGAACCTAGCGGGAGGACAACAGATACGCAGTATTTT	CASSQEPSGRTTDTQYF
TRBV7-3	.	TRBJ2-3	.	TGTGCCAGCAGCTTAAGCGGGGGCTTCACAGATACGCAGTATTTT	CASSLSGGFTDTQYF
TRBV7-6	.	TRBJ1-2	.	TGTGCCAGCAGCTTAGAGACTGGGGGCTACACCTTC	CASSLETGGYTF
TRBV5-5	.	TRBJ2-7	.	TGTGCCAGCAGCCCGGAAGGGGGTAGGACCCCCTACGAGCAGTACTTC	CASSPEGGRTPYEQYF
TRBV15	.	TRBJ2-7	.	TGTGCCACCAGCGACCTGGGGCAAGGTTACGAGCAGTACTTC	CATSDLGQGYEQYF
TRBV9	.	TRBJ2-7	TRBD1	TGTGCCAGCAGCGACAGGGACAGGGGGCAAGACGAGCAGTACTTC	CASSDRDRGQDEQYF
TRBV15	.	TRBJ2-7	.	TGTGCCACCAGCAGAGTTGGCAGCTACGAGCAGTACTTC	CATSRVGSYEQYF
TRBV5-1	.	TRBJ1-1	.	TGCGCCAGCAAGCTGTCGGGGCTTGGGACTGAAGCTTTCTTT	CASKLSGLGTEAFF
TRBV4-3	.	TRBJ1-1	TRBD1	TGCGCCAGCTCGACAGGGGAGAACACTGAAGCTTTCTTT	CASSTGENTEAFF
TRBV9	.	TRBJ2-7	TRBD2	TGTGCCAGCAGCGGCGGGACTAGCGGGGTAGAGCAGTACTTC	CASSGGTSGVEQYF
TRBV7-2	once	TRBJ2-7	TRBD1	TGTGCCAGCAGCGGCCGGGACAGGGGGAAATACGAGCAGTACTTC	CASSGRDRGKYEQYF
TRBV10-3	.	TRBJ1-2	.	TGTGCCATCAGTGTAGGTGTCGGAGACTATGGCTACACCTTC	CAISVGVGDYGYTF
TRBV27	.	TRBJ2-7	.	TGTGCCAGCAGTTTCGGTCAGGCCCAGTACTTC	CASSFGQAQYF
TRBV27	.	TRBJ2-5	TRBD2	TGTGCCAGCAGTCCCCTGGGAGCGGGGGAGACCCAGTACTTC	CASSPLGAGETQYF
TRBV19	.	TRBJ2-1	TRBD2	TGTGCCAGTAGTCCACGGACTAGCGGGGAGTACAATGAGCAGTTCTTC	CASSPRTSGEYNEQFF